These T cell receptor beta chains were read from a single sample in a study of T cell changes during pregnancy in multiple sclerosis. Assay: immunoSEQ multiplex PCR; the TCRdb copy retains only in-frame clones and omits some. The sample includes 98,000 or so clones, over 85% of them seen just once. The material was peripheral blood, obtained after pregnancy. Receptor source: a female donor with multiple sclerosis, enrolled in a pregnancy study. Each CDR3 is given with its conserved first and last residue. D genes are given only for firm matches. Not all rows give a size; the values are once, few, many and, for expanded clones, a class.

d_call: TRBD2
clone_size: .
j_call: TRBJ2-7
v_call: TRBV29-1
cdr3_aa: CSVTGGGRTYEQYF
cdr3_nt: TGCAGCGTGACCGGGGGGGGTCGGACCTACGAGCAGTACTTC

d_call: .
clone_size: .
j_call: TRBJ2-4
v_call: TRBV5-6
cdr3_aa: CASSLDREGSIQYF
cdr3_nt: TGTGCCAGCAGCTTGGATAGGGAAGGGAGCATTCAGTACTTC

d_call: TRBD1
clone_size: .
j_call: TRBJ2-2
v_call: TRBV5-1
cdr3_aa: CASSLSPTGGITGELFF
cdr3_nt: TGCGCCAGCAGTTTAAGCCCAACAGGGGGCATCACCGGGGAGCTGTTTTTT

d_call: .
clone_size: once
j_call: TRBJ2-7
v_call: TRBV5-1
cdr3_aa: CASSSGSYEQYF
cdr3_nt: TGCGCCAGCAGTAGCGGCTCCTACGAGCAGTACTTC

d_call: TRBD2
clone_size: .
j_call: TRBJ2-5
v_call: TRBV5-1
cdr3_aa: CASSSGLAGPQETQYF
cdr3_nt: TGCGCCAGCAGCTCGGGACTAGCGGGGCCCCAAGAGACCCAGTACTTC

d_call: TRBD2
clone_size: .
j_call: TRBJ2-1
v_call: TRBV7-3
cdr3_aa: CASSLKLAKNNEQFF
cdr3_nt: TGTGCCAGCAGCTTAAAACTAGCGAAAAACAATGAGCAGTTCTTC

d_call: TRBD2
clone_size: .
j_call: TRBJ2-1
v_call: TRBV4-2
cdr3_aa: CASSQDFRTSGNNEQFF
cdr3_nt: TGTGCCAGCAGCCAAGATTTCAGGACTAGCGGGAACAATGAGCAGTTCTTC

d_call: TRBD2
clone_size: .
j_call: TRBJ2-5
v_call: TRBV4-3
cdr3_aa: CASSQDTGGGETQYF
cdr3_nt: TGCGCCAGCAGCCAAGATACGGGAGGGGGGGAGACCCAGTACTTC

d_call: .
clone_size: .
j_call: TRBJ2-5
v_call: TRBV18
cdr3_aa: CASSALLARETQYF
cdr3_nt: TGTGCCAGCTCAGCACTTCTAGCGAGGGAGACCCAGTACTTC

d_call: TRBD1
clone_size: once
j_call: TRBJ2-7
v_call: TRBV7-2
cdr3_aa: CASSSRQGPRNEQYF
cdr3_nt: TGTGCCAGCAGCTCAAGACAGGGCCCCCGGAACGAGCAGTACTTC

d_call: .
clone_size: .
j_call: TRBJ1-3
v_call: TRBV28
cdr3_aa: CASSTRRGLSGNTIYF
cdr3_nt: TGTGCCAGCAGTACTCGGCGAGGGCTTTCTGGAAACACCATATATTTT